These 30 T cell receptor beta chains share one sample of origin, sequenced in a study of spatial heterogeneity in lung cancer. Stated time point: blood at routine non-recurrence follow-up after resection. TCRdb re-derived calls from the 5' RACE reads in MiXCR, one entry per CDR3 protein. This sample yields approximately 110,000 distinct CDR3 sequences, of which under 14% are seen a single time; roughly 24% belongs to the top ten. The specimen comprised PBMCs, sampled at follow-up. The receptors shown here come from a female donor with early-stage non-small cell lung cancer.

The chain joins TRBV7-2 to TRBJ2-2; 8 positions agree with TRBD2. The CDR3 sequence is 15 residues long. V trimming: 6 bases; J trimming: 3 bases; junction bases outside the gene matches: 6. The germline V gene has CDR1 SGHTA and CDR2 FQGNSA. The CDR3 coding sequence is TGTGCCAGCAGGATTAGCGGGACCTACACCGGGGAGCTGTTTTTT. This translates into CASRISGTYTGELFF.

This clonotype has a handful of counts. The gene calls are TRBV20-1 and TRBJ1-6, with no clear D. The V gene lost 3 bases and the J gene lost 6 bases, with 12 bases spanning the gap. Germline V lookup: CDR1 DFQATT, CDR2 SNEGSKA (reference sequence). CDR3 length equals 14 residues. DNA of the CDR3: TGCAGTGCTAGGTCTGGGCTTATTAATTCACCCCTCCACTTT. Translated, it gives CSARSGLINSPLHF.

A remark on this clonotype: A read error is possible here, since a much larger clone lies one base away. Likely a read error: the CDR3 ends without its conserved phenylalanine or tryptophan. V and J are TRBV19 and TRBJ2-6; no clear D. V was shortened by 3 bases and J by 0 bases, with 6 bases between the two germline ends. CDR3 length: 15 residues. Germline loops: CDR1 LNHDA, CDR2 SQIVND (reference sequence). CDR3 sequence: CASSILNSGANVLTS. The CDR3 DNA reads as TGTGCCAGTAGTATTTTGAACTCTGGGGCCAACGTCCTGACTTCC.

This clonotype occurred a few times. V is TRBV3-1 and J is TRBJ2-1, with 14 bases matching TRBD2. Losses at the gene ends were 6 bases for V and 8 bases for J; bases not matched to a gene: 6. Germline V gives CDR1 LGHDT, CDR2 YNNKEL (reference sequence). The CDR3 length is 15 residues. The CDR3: CASRSKGLAGDEQFF. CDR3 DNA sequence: TGTGCCAGCAGATCTAAGGGACTAGCGGGAGATGAGCAGTTCTTC.

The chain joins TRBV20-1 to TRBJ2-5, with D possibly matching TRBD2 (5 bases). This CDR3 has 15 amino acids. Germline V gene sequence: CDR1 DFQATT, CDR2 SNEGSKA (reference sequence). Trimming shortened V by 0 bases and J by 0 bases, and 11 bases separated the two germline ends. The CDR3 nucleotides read TGCAGTGCTAGAGAAGGAGCGGCCTACCAAGAGACCCAGTACTTC. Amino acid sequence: CSAREGAAYQETQYF.

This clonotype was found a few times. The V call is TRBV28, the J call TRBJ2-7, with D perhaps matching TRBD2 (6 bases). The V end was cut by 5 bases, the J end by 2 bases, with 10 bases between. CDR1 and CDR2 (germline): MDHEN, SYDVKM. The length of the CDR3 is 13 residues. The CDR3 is CASSPGGPYEQYF. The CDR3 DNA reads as TGTGCCAGCAGTCCCGGAGGGCCCTACGAGCAGTACTTC. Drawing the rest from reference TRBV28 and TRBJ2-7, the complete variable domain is DVKVTQSSRYLVKRTGEKVFLECVQDMDHENMFWYRQDPGLGLRLIYFSYDVKMKEKGDIPEGYSVSREKKERFSLILESASTNQTSMYLCASSPGGPYEQYFGPGTRLTVT.

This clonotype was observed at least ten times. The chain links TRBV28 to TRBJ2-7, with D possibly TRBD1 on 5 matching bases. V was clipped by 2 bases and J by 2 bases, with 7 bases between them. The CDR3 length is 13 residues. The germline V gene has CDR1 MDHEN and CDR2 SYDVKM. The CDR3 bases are TGTGCCAGCAGTTTACAGGGCCCCTACGAGCAGTACTTC. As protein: CASSLQGPYEQYF.

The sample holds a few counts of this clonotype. Here the CDR3 reads CASSHLGRRMREGVTDTQYF. The CDR3 bases are TGTGCCAGCAGTCACTTGGGACGGAGAATGCGGGAGGGAGTCACAGATACGCAGTATTTT. The gene calls are TRBV6-2 or TRBV6-3 and TRBJ2-3; 9 bases fit TRBD2. CDR3 size: 20 residues. J gave up 2 bases and V 5 bases, and 20 bases lay outside the gene matches. CDR1 is MNHEY and CDR2 is SVGEGT in the germline V gene.

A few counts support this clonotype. The DNA of the CDR3 is TGTGCCAGCAGCCTAGCCCCGGCGAGGGGGCCATCCGGGGAGCTGTTTTTT. Protein sequence: CASSLAPARGPSGELFF. V is TRBV2 and J is TRBJ2-2, with 7 bases identical to TRBD1. The junction had 16 bases not matched to a gene; V was cut back by 6 bases and J by 6 bases. The CDR3 is made up of 17 amino acids. Germline CDR1 reads SNHLY; CDR2 reads FYNNEI.

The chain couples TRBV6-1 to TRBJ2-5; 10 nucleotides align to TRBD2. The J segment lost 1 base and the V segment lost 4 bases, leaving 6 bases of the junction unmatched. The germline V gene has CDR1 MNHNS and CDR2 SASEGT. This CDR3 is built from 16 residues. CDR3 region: CASSGLAGSRQETQYF. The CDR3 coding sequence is TGTGCCAGCAGTGGACTAGCGGGTTCACGCCAAGAGACCCAGTACTTC.

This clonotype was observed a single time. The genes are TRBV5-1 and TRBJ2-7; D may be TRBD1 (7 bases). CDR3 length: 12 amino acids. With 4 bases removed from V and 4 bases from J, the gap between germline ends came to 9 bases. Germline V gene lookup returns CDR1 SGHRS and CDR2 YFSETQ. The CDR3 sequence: CASSAGQYEQYF. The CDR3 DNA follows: TGCGCCAGCAGCGCGGGACAGTACGAGCAGTACTTC.

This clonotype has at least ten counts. In nucleotides, the CDR3 is TGTGCCACCAGTGATTCGACTAGCGGGAGTATGAATGAGCAGTTCTTC. Protein: CATSDSTSGSMNEQFF. This chain links TRBV24-1 with TRBJ2-1; TRBD2 agrees at 12 bases. The ends lost 2 bases at V and 7 bases at J; junction bases unmatched: 5. The germline gives CDR1 KGHDR, CDR2 SFDVKD. The length of the CDR3 is 16 residues.

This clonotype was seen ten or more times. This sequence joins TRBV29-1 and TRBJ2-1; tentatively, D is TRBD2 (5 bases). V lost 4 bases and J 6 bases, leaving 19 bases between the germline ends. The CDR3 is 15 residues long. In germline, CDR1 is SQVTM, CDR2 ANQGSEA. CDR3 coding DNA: TGCAGCGTTGTCCTCCTAGCTTCGGTTTTCAATGAGCAGTTCTTC. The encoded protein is CSVVLLASVFNEQFF.

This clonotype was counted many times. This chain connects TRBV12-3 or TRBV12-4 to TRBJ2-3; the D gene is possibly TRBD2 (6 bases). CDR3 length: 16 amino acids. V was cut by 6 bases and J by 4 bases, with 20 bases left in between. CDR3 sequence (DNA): TGTGCCAGCAGCGCGGAGGGGCTAGGGACCCCAGATACGCAGTATTTT. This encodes CASSAEGLGTPDTQYF.

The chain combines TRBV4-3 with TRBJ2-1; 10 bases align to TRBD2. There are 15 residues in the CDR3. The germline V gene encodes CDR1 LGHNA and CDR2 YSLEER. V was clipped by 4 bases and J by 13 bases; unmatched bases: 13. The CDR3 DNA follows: TGCGCCAGCAGCCCATTAGGAGCTAGCGGGAGTGATCAGTTCTTC. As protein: CASSPLGASGSDQFF.

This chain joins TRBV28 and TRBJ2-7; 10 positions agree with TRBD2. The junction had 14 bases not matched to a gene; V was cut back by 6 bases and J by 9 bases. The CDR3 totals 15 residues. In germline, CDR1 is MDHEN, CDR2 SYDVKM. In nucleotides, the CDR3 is TGTGCCAGCAGCCAACCACTAGCGGGGAATAGGGGGCAGTACTTC. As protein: CASSQPLAGNRGQYF.

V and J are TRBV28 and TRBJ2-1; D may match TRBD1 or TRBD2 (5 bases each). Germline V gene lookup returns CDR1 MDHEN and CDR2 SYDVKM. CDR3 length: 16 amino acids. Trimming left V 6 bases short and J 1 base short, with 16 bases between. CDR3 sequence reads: CASSLLGGMSYNEQFF. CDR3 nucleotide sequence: TGTGCCAGCAGCCTCCTTGGGGGAATGTCCTACAATGAGCAGTTCTTC.

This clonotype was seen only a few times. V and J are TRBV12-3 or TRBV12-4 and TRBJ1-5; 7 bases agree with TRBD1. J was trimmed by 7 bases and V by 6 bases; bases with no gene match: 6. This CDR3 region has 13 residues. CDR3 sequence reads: CASSIQGRQPQHF. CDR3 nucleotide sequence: TGTGCCAGCAGCATACAGGGGAGGCAGCCCCAGCATTTT.

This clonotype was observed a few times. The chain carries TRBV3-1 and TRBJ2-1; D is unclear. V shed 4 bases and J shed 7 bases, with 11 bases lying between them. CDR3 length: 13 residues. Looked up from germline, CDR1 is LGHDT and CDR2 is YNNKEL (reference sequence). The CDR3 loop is CASSLSLSNEQFF. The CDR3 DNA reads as TGTGCCAGCAGCCTCTCTCTCAGTAATGAGCAGTTCTTC.

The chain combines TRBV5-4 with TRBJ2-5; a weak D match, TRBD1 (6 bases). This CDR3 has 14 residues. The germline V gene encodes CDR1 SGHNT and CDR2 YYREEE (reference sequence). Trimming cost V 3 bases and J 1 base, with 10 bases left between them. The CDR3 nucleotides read TGTGCCAGCAGCTCCGACAGGCGCCAAGAGACCCAGTACTTC. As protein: CASSSDRRQETQYF.

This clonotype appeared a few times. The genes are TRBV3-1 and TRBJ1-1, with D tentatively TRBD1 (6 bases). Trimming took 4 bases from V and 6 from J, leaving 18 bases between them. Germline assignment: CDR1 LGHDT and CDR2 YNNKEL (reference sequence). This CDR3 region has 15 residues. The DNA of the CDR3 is TGTGCCAGCAGCCCAAGGGGGAAAGGCCAGCCTGAAGCTTTCTTT. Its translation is CASSPRGKGQPEAFF.

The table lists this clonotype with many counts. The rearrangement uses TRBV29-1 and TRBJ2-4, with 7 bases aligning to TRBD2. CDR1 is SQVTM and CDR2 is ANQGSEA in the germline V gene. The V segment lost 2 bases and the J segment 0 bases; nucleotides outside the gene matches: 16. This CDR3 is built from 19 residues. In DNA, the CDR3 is TGCAGCGTTGAACCACTGGCAGGGTCGGGAGGACTAGCCAAAAACATTCAGTACTTC. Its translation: CSVEPLAGSGGLAKNIQYF.

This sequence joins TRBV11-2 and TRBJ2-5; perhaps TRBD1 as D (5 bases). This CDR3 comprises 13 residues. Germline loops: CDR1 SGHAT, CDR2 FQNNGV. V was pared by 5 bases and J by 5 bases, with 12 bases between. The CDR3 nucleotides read TGTGCCAGCAGCCCCGAAGACAGTGAGACCCAGTACTTC. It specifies CASSPEDSETQYF.

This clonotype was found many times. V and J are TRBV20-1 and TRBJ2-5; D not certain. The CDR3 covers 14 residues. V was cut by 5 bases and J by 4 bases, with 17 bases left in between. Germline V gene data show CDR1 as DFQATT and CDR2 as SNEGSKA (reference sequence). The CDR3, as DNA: TGCAGTGCTGATTGGGCCTCCTCGGCAGAGACCCAGTACTTC. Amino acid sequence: CSADWASSAETQYF.

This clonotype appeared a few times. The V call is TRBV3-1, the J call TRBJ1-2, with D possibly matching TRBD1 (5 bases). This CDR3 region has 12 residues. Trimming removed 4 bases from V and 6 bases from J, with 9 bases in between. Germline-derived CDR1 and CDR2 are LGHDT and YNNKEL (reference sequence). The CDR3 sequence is CASSRWGDGYTF. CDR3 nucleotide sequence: TGTGCCAGCAGCCGGTGGGGGGATGGCTACACCTTC.

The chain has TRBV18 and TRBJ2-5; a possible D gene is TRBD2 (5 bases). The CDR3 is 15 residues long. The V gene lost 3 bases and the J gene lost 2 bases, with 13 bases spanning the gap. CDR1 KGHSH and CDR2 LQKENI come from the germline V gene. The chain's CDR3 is CASSPGAVAQETQYF. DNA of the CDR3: TGTGCCAGCTCACCCGGAGCGGTCGCACAAGAGACCCAGTACTTC.

The CDR3 coding sequence is TGTGCCAGCTTGCCCGACAGGGGGAACACTGAAGCTTTCTTT. Its protein is CASLPDRGNTEAFF. The chain joins TRBV18 to TRBJ1-1; 8 nucleotides agree with TRBD1. CDR1 KGHSH and CDR2 LQKENI come from the germline V gene. The CDR3 totals 14 residues. V gave up 7 bases and J gave up 1 base; unmatched junction bases: 5.

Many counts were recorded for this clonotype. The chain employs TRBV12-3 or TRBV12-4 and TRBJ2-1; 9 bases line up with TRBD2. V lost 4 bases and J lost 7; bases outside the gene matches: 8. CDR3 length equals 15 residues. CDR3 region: CASSSQGTSRNEQFF. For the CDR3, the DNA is TGTGCCAGCAGTTCACAGGGGACTAGCCGTAATGAGCAGTTCTTC.

The CDR3 protein is CASSYSGGRANEQFF. CDR3 sequence (DNA): TGTGCCAGCAGTTACAGCGGCGGGAGGGCTAATGAGCAGTTCTTC. The chain carries TRBV6-2 or TRBV6-3 and TRBJ2-1; TRBD2 agrees at 9 bases. V gave up 2 bases and J gave up 7 bases; unmatched junction bases: 6. The CDR3 is 15 amino acids. CDR1 and CDR2 from the germline V gene are MNHEY and SVGEGT.

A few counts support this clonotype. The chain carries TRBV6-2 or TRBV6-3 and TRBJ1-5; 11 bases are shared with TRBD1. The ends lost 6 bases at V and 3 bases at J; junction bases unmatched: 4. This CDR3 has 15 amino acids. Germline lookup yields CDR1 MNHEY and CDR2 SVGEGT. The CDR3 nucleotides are TGTGCCAGCAGAGGGGACAGGGGGATCAATCAGCCCCAGCATTTT. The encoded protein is CASRGDRGINQPQHF.